In its sample, the clone carrying this T cell receptor beta chain was seen once. Its target is not known. Time point here: newly diagnosed GD, antithyroid drugs for less than 3 months. From PBMCs, RNA was extracted and then used to make the TCR library. The collection involved drawing 7.5 to 9.5 milliliters of peripheral blood into EDTA tubes. Losses at the gene ends were 8 bases for V and 4 bases for J; bases not matched to a gene: 10. This CDR3 contains 13 residues. Looked up from germline, CDR1 is DFQATT and CDR2 is SNEGSKA (reference sequence). This sample is part of a study of regulatory T cells in long-lasting Graves disease. About the research overall: Antithyroid drug use was under 3 months in newly diagnosed Graves' patients.

Study results and caveats: Patients whose Graves' disease persisted exhibited lower TCR diversity than those newly diagnosed. New patients shared roughly 1,000 public clonotypes, fewer than the approximately 3,000 shared by persistent patients.

Library construction for TCR beta used iRepertoire HTBI primers and Arm-PCR of CDR3 regions. TCRdb used MiXCR to reprocess the multiplex PCR reads, holding one entry per CDR3 protein. This sample yields roughly 380,000 distinct CDR3 sequences, of which around a sixth are seen a single time; about 24% belongs to the top ten. The sample in question was peripheral blood mononuclear cells (PBMCs), obtained at new diagnosis, from a patient treated with antithyroid drugs. V gene TRBV20-1 combines with J gene TRBJ2-5; 7 nucleotides match TRBD2. This TCR was sampled from a female donor with Graves disease. This chain's CDR3 is CSPRYGLGETQYF. DNA of the CDR3: TGCAGTCCCCGCTATGGACTAGGAGAGACCCAGTACTTC.